This is a list of T cell receptor beta chains from one sample in a study of T cells in localized non-small cell lung cancer. Sequencing was performed with immunoSEQ multiplex PCR; in TCRdb, only in-frame clones are kept and a portion is missing. This sample has 25,000 to 35,000 clones; about 90% occur once, and the top ten carry less than 5%. The sequenced sample was peripheral blood mononuclear cells, obtained before any cancer treatment. These receptors originate from a woman between 35 and 70 years old with stage III lung adenocarcinoma. Both conserved end residues are part of each CDR3. D genes are given only for firm matches. Size tells how often a clone was seen (once, few, many) or the class of an expanded clone, and some rows leave it out.

j_call d_call v_call clone_size cdr3_nt cdr3_aa
TRBJ1-6 NA TRBV27 once TGTGCCAGCAGTACCCAGTGGGTAGGGAATTCACCCCTCCACTTT CASSTQWVGNSPLHF
TRBJ2-1 TRBD1 TRBV25-1 NA TGTGCCAGCATTGGACAGGGGCCAAGATTGGGGTCCTACAATGAGCAGTTCTTC CASIGQGPRLGSYNEQFF
TRBJ1-3 NA TRBV10-2 NA TGCGCCAGCAGCACAGCGACAGCCTCTGGAAACACCATATATTTT CASSTATASGNTIYF
TRBJ2-3 TRBD2 TRBV28 NA TGTGCCAGCAGTTTAGTTCCTAGCGGGAGTCGCACAGATACGCAGTATTTT CASSLVPSGSRTDTQYF
TRBJ1-5 NA TRBV27 NA TGTGCCAGCAGTCCCGACCCGACGGATTATAGCAATCAGCCCCAGCATTTT CASSPDPTDYSNQPQHF
TRBJ2-3 NA TRBV6-1 NA TGTGCCAGCAGTGAAATCCAGCTCCTCACAGATACGCAGTATTTT CASSEIQLLTDTQYF
TRBJ2-5 NA TRBV28 NA TGTGCCAGCAGTTCTAACAACCAAGAGACCCAGTACTTC CASSSNNQETQYF
TRBJ1-5 NA TRBV10-3 NA TGTGCCATCAGTGAGAGAGGGGGTTTAGGTCAGCCCCAGCATTTT CAISERGGLGQPQHF
TRBJ1-1 TRBD1 TRBV7-9 NA TGTGCCAGCAGCCTCGGACAGGGGGCGGCTGAAGCTTTCTTT CASSLGQGAAEAFF
TRBJ2-5 NA TRBV7-9 NA TGTGCCAGCAGCTTCTACGCAGGGGTAAAAGAGACCCAGTACTTC CASSFYAGVKETQYF
TRBJ2-2 TRBD2 TRBV28 NA TGTGCCAGCAGTTTATACGGGACTAGCGGTCTAACCCGGGAGCTGTTTTTT CASSLYGTSGLTRELFF
TRBJ2-3 TRBD2 TRBV9 NA TGTGCCAGCAGCGTATTGGGTAGCGGGAGCGGCACAGATACGCAGTATTTT CASSVLGSGSGTDTQYF
TRBJ1-6 NA TRBV5-6 NA TGTGCCAGCAGCGCCGGGACATTGGATTCACCCCTCCACTTT CASSAGTLDSPLHF
TRBJ2-3 NA TRBV5-4 NA TGTGCCAGCAGCCCAGGACAGAGCGGCACAGATACGCAGTATTTT CASSPGQSGTDTQYF
TRBJ2-1 TRBD2 TRBV27 once TGTGCCAGCATGATGACTAGCGCCCACAATGAGCAGTTCTTC CASMMTSAHNEQFF
TRBJ2-1 TRBD2 TRBV14 NA TGTGCCAGCAGCCCCCCTGGGAGCGGGAGCTCCTACAATGAGCAGTTCTTC CASSPPGSGSSYNEQFF
TRBJ2-1 NA TRBV4-2 NA TGTGCCAGCAGCCGAAGCTCTGGGCTAGCAAACAATGAGCAGTTCTTC CASSRSSGLANNEQFF
TRBJ1-1 TRBD1 TRBV4-1 NA TGCGCCAGCAGCCAGAGACAGGGGCTTTGGACTGAAGCTTTCTTT CASSQRQGLWTEAFF
TRBJ1-4 TRBD1 TRBV4-2 NA TGTGCCAGCAGCCCCACAGGCGGGGGACAGGGAGAGGAAAAACTGTTTTTT CASSPTGGGQGEEKLFF
TRBJ1-5 TRBD1 TRBV9 NA TGTGCCAGCAGCGCCGGACAGGGAGGAGGGCAGCCCCAGCATTTT CASSAGQGGGQPQHF
TRBJ2-7 NA TRBV30 NA TGTGCCGGAGGGCTGATCTCCTACGAGCAGTACTTC CAGGLISYEQYF
TRBJ2-5 NA TRBV7-3 NA TGTGCCAGCAGCGCCGGACAGCTTGAGACCCAGTACTTC CASSAGQLETQYF
TRBJ2-1 NA TRBV7-8 NA TGTGCCAGCAGCTTAGGAAGTCAGGCTATCCTGAGGAATGAGCAGTTCTTC CASSLGSQAILRNEQFF
TRBJ2-3 TRBD2 TRBV11-3 NA TGTGCCAGCAGCACAGGAGCGGGAAACACGCAGTATTTT CASSTGAGNTQYF
TRBJ1-4 TRBD1 TRBV5-4 NA TGTGCCAGCAGCTCACGGGACAGTAAGAAAAAACTGTTTTTT CASSSRDSKKKLFF
TRBJ2-5 TRBD2 TRBV4-2 once TGTGCCAGCAGCCAGACCGGGACTAGCGGCGCTGAGACCCAGTACTTC CASSQTGTSGAETQYF
TRBJ1-2 NA TRBV7-2 NA TGTGCCAGCAGCCGACCTGGAGTTAACTATGGCTACACCTTC CASSRPGVNYGYTF
TRBJ2-7 TRBD2 TRBV7-8 NA TGTGCCAGCAGCTTAGAATGGCTAGCGGGGACTCACTACGAGCAGTACTTC CASSLEWLAGTHYEQYF
TRBJ1-1 NA TRBV7-2 NA TGTGCCAGCAGCTTAATGGAGAACACTGAAGCTTTCTTT CASSLMENTEAFF
TRBJ1-2 NA TRBV6-5 NA TGTGCCAGCAGTTACTCAAGGACCTATGGCTACACCTTC CASSYSRTYGYTF
TRBJ2-1 NA TRBV4-1 NA TGCGCCAGCAGCCCGGGGACCACAGGTGAGCAGTTCTTC CASSPGTTGEQFF
TRBJ2-7 NA TRBV20-1 NA TGCAGTGCTGCCAGACTGAGGGAGCAGTACTTC CSAARLREQYF
TRBJ1-5 TRBD1 TRBV5-8 once TGTGCCAGCAGCTTTTGGACAGGGGATAGCAATCAGCCCCAGCATTTT CASSFWTGDSNQPQHF
TRBJ2-1 TRBD1 TRBV2 NA TGTGCCAGCACCCGGGACAGCTCCTACAATGAGCAGTTCTTC CASTRDSSYNEQFF
TRBJ2-3 TRBD2 TRBV7-3 NA TGTGCCAGCAGCCCCGGAGCGGGGGGGAAAGATACGCAGTATTTT CASSPGAGGKDTQYF
TRBJ2-3 NA TRBV27 NA TGTGCCAGCAGTTCCTCCGGGACACGCACAGATACGCAGTATTTT CASSSSGTRTDTQYF
TRBJ1-2 NA TRBV7-2 NA TGTGCCAGTCGGGCAGCTCTGGGCCCTAACTATGGCTACACCTTC CASRAALGPNYGYTF
TRBJ1-6 TRBD1 TRBV5-1 NA TGCGCCAGCAGCTTGTCAGGGGGCCACTATAATTCACCCCTCCACTTT CASSLSGGHYNSPLHF
TRBJ2-7 NA TRBV7-8 few TGTGCCAGCAGCTTTCTAGGGGCCGAGCAGTACTTC CASSFLGAEQYF
TRBJ2-7 NA TRBV29-1 NA TGCAGCGTTTCGATGGCGAACTACGAGCAGTACTTC CSVSMANYEQYF
TRBJ2-1 NA TRBV4-1 once TGCGCCAGCAGCCCCCGGGAGAGGAGGGGAAATGAGCAGTTCTTC CASSPRERRGNEQFF
TRBJ2-5 TRBD1 TRBV27 NA TGTGCCAGCAGTCCTCCCGGGACAGCAGGAGAGACCCAGTACTTC CASSPPGTAGETQYF
TRBJ2-7 NA TRBV28 NA TGTGCCAGCAGTTTATACGGGGGAAACTACGAGCAGTACTTC CASSLYGGNYEQYF
TRBJ2-1 NA TRBV11-3 once TGTGCCAGCAGCTTAGGAGATGCAATGCCCAATGAGCAGTTCTTC CASSLGDAMPNEQFF
TRBJ2-7 TRBD2 TRBV9 NA TGTGCCAGCAGCGTAGGTGCTAGCGGGAGCTACGAGCAGTACTTC CASSVGASGSYEQYF
TRBJ1-1 TRBD1 TRBV7-9 NA TGTGCCAGCAGCTTAAGGGGGCTCACTGAAGCTTTCTTT CASSLRGLTEAFF
TRBJ1-2 NA TRBV28 NA TGTGCCAGCAGTTTAGGTCAGGGCTATGGCTACACCTTC CASSLGQGYGYTF